This TCR beta chain emerged from a study of post-analysis software for immune sequencing data. Turning to the study itself: The study covered relapsing-remitting, secondary progressive and progressive-relapsing courses of multiple sclerosis. Findings of the study overall: Under the F measure, samples that were prepared in one batch clustered strongly together. Multiple sclerosis was associated with a significant reduction in normalized Chao1 diversity relative to controls. Controls had lower frequencies than patients of 4 or 5 TRBV segments, which included TRBV5-6, TRBV5-1 and TRBV20-1.

V shed 6 bases, J shed 1 base, and the junction held 3 bases outside the gene matches. The length of the CDR3 is 16 residues. Germline values: CDR1 SGHTA, CDR2 FQGNSA. In its sample, this clonotype was seen a few times. Its antigen remains unknown. Every TCR beta cDNA library bore unique molecular identifiers. When about 0.85 to 11 million T cells were used, they gave some 540,000 cDNA molecules. TCRdb reprocessed the PCR reads with MiXCR, giving one entry per CDR3 protein. Found here are fewer than 600,000 distinct CDR3 sequences, approximately 45% of them singletons; the top ten hold over 10%. The chain combines TRBV7-2 with TRBJ1-6, with 10 nucleotides matching TRBD1. The sequenced material came from blood. This clonotype was obtained from a girl aged 10-17 years with multiple sclerosis. The CDR3 reads CASRLGQGSYNSPLHF. Here the CDR3 DNA reads TGTGCCAGCAGGTTGGGACAGGGGTCCTATAATTCACCCCTCCACTTT.